The 4 T cell receptor beta chains below all came from one sample that was sequenced in a study of shared clonotypes between healthy human individuals. TCRdb keeps only in-frame clones here, not all; method: immunoSEQ multiplex PCR. The sample includes approximately 2,000,000 clones, just under 95% seen only once; the top ten take 0.37%. Material: naive CD4+ T cells from PBMCs. Specified subset: CD45RA+ positively selected. The receptors were sampled from a man aged 18 to 29 in good health. Some clones in this sample may be carry-over from other donors' samples.

This chain links TRBV6-5 with TRBJ1-5, with a tentative D call TRBD1 (6 bases). Trimming stripped 6 bases from V and 2 bases from J, with 14 bases between. The germline gives CDR1 MNHEY, CDR2 SVGAGI. This CDR3 contains 15 residues. CDR3 amino acids: CASSLHGGGNQPQHF. CDR3 nucleotide sequence: TGTGCCAGCAGCCTACATGGGGGCGGCAATCAGCCCCAGCATTTT.

V gene TRBV12-2 combines with J gene TRBJ2-5; TRBD2, the table's D call, lacks a check against the DNA. TRBV12-2 is listed as a pseudogene. The CDR3 consists of 15 residues. The CDR3 DNA is TGTGCAAGTCGCTTAGAGGCGGGAGTTAAAGAGACCCAGTACTTC. Translation gives CASRLEAGVKETQYF.

This CDR3 reads CAISVSPNTGELFF. DNA for the CDR3: TGTGCCATCAGTGTATCTCCGAACACCGGGGAGCTGTTTTTT. The V gene is TRBV10-3, the J gene TRBJ2-2, with D unclear. This CDR3 has 14 amino acids. In germline, CDR1 is ENHRY, CDR2 SYGVKD. V was trimmed by 4 bases and J by 0 bases, leaving 6 bases between them.

This chain uses TRBV7-2 with TRBJ2-5; D gene ambiguous. The germline V and J ends were trimmed by 3 bases and 2 bases, with 7 bases remaining between them. This CDR3 region has 13 residues. Germline values: CDR1 SGHTA, CDR2 FQGNSA. The CDR3 protein is CASSFQEQETQYF. The DNA of the CDR3 is TGTGCCAGCAGCTTCCAGGAGCAAGAGACCCAGTACTTC.